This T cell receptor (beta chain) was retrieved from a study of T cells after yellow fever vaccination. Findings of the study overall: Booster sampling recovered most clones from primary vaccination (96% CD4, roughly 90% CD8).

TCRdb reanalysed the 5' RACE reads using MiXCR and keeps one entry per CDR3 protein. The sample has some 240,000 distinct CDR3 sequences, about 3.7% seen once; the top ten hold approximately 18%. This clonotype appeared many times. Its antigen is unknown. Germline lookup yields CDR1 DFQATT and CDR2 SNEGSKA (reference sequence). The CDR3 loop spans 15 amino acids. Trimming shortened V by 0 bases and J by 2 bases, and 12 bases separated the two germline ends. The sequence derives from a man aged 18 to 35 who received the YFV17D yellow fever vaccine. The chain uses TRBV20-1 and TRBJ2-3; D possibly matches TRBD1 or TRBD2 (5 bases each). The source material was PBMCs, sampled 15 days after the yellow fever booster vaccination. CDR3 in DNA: TGCAGTGCTAGAGACCCCGGGACGGACACAGATACGCAGTATTTT. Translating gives CSARDPGTDTDTQYF.